Each of the 23 T cell receptor beta chains below was sequenced from the same sample in a study of shared clonotypes between healthy human individuals. Assay used: immunoSEQ multiplex PCR; TCRdb lists only in-frame clones, some missing. The sample holds 110,000 or so clones, 55% to 80% seen once. Sequencing used memory CD8+ T cells sorted from blood. Subset reported: CD45RO+ cells pooled with CCR7-negative TemRA cells. The receptors stem from a woman in her thirties in good health.

In this sample, this clone turned up a few times. The V call is TRBV6-1, the J call TRBJ2-7, with D perhaps matching TRBD1 (6 bases). This CDR3 region has 13 residues. Germline lookup yields CDR1 MNHNS and CDR2 SASEGT. The V end was cut by 8 bases, the J end by 0 bases, with 11 bases between. The CDR3 nucleotides are TGTGCCAGCGAAGTGGACAGCTCCTACGAGCAGTACTTC. Protein sequence: CASEVDSSYEQYF.

The chain is built from TRBV7-2 and TRBJ1-1; TRBD1 agrees at 10 bases. Germline CDR1 is SGHTA and CDR2 is FQGNSA. V dropped 5 bases and J dropped 3; count of bases not matched to a gene: 6. The CDR3 is made up of 15 amino acids. The CDR3 reads CASSPHGQGDTEAFF. The DNA for the CDR3 is TGTGCCAGCAGCCCACATGGACAGGGGGACACTGAAGCTTTCTTT.

V is TRBV7-6 and J is TRBJ2-7; TRBD2 matches at 10 bases. This CDR3 has 16 residues. V trimming: 7 bases; J trimming: 6 bases; junction bases outside the gene matches: 15. Germline V lookup: CDR1 SGHVS, CDR2 FNYEAQ. In DNA form, the CDR3 reads TGTGCCAGCACCATCTCCCCCGCTAGCGGGAGTGGCGAGCAGTACTTC. It yields the protein CASTISPASGSGEQYF. Drawing the rest from reference TRBV7-6 and TRBJ2-7, the complete variable domain is GAGVSQSPRYKVTKRGQDVALRCDPISGHVSLYWYRQALGQGPEFLTYFNYEAQQDKSGLPNDRFSAERPEGSISTLTIQRTEQRDSAMYRCASTISPASGSGEQYFGPGTRLTVT.

The CDR3 is CASSWTGTSGSSGEQFF. Written as DNA, the CDR3 is TGTGCCAGCAGCTGGACCGGGACTAGCGGGAGTTCGGGTGAGCAGTTCTTC. V usage is TRBV7-2 and J usage is TRBJ2-1; 14 bases are shared with TRBD2. The germline CDR1 and CDR2 sequences are SGHTA and FQGNSA. Germline trimming cut 4 bases from V and 9 bases from J; bases unmatched to any gene: 11. The CDR3 covers 17 residues.

The chain couples TRBV7-2 to TRBJ2-7; D is unclear. CDR3 length: 15 residues. V was cut by 3 bases and J by 2 bases, with 14 bases left in between. Germline CDR1 is SGHTA and CDR2 is FQGNSA. Written as DNA, the CDR3 is TGTGCCAGCAGCTTCAGTGGGCAGCCTACCTACGAGCAGTACTTC. Translation gives CASSFSGQPTYEQYF.

The chain combines TRBV7-9 with TRBJ1-4; D call uncertain. Germline CDR1 SEHNR, CDR2 FQNEAQ (reference sequence). This CDR3 comprises 16 residues. Trimming left V 3 bases short and J 7 bases short, with 18 bases between. In DNA form, the CDR3 reads TGTGCCAGCAGCTTTTTTCTCAACAGAGGGCTTGAAAAACTGTTTTTT. It is translated as CASSFFLNRGLEKLFF.

J is TRBJ2-1 and V is TRBV4-2; D not certain. The CDR3 has 14 amino acids. The V gene's germline CDR1 is LGHNA and CDR2 YNFKEQ. Trimming shortened V by 0 bases and J by 7 bases, and 10 bases separated the two germline ends. The CDR3 bases are TGTGCCAGCAGCCAAGAGGAAGGTTTAAATGAGCAGTTCTTC. It codes for CASSQEEGLNEQFF.

This chain connects TRBV6-1 to TRBJ2-7; D uncertain. The V gene's germline CDR1 is MNHNS and CDR2 SASEGT. The V and J ends lost 4 bases and 0 bases respectively, with 10 bases between them. The CDR3 has 14 amino acids. CDR3 sequence: CASSVQGSSYEQYF. The DNA for the CDR3 is TGTGCCAGCAGTGTGCAAGGGTCCTCCTACGAGCAGTACTTC.

This sequence joins TRBV28 and TRBJ1-5; D possibly corresponds to TRBD1 (5 bases). Germline CDR1 reads MDHEN; CDR2 reads SYDVKM. Trimming left V 5 bases short and J 0 bases short, with 14 bases between. The CDR3 totals 16 residues. CDR3: CASSGDPTDSNQPQHF. The CDR3 nucleotides read TGTGCCAGCAGTGGGGACCCGACGGATAGCAATCAGCCCCAGCATTTT.

The chain carries TRBV19 and TRBJ2-3; D is unresolved. V was shortened by 1 base and J by 6 bases, with 5 bases between the two germline ends. This CDR3 region has 12 residues. The V gene's germline CDR1 is LNHDA and CDR2 SQIVND (reference sequence). The CDR3 protein is CASSIAEDTQYF. DNA of the CDR3: TGTGCCAGTAGTATAGCCGAGGATACGCAGTATTTT.

V gene TRBV11-2 combines with J gene TRBJ2-7, with 7 bases identical to TRBD2. V gave up 3 bases and J gave up 2 bases; unmatched junction bases: 4. In germline, CDR1 is SGHAT, CDR2 FQNNGV. CDR3 size: 14 residues. CDR3 in amino acids: CASSFLAVTYEQYF. CDR3 bases: TGTGCCAGCAGCTTTCTAGCGGTCACCTACGAGCAGTACTTC.

This clone was detected a few times. The V gene is TRBV30, the J gene TRBJ1-5; D perhaps matches TRBD1 (5 bases). Germline V gives CDR1 GTSNPN, CDR2 SVGIG (reference sequence). V was shortened by 2 bases and J by 6 bases, with 8 bases between the two germline ends. The CDR3 loop spans 12 amino acids. The CDR3 DNA reads as TGTGCCTGGAGTCGGGACCCTCAGCCCCAGCATTTT. It specifies CAWSRDPQPQHF.

CDR3 loop: CASSQDRDGPPNYGYTF. CDR3 coding DNA: TGCGCCAGCAGCCAAGATCGTGACGGACCACCAAACTATGGCTACACCTTC. The chain combines TRBV4-1 with TRBJ1-2; D not resolved. The V gene lost 0 bases and the J gene lost 2 bases, with 16 bases spanning the gap. This CDR3 region has 17 residues. Germline values: CDR1 MGHRA, CDR2 YSYEKL.

There are a few counts of this clone. The chain carries TRBV5-1 and TRBJ1-2, with a tentative D call TRBD1 (6 bases). Per germline, CDR1 SGHRS and CDR2 YFSETQ. Deletions cut 0 bases from V and 5 bases from J, with 11 bases between. The CDR3 runs 14 residues. For the CDR3, the DNA is TGCGCCAGCAGCTTGGATTTGGGGGCTTATGGCTACACCTTC. Translation: CASSLDLGAYGYTF.

A note on this clone: Other DNA sequences from this sample encode an identical CDR3 as well. This chain connects TRBV5-1 to TRBJ2-2; D remains ambiguous. Per the germline V gene, CDR1 is SGHRS and CDR2 is YFSETQ. V was shortened by 1 base and J by 3 bases, with 4 bases between the two germline ends. CDR3 length equals 13 residues. The CDR3 bases are TGCGCCAGCAGCTTGACAGACACCGGGGAGCTGTTTTTT. Translated: CASSLTDTGELFF.

The chain joins TRBV7-2 to TRBJ2-7; 9 nucleotides align to TRBD2. Losses at the gene ends were 3 bases for V and 2 bases for J; bases not matched to a gene: 2. CDR3 length: 14 amino acids. From germline, CDR1 is SGHTA and CDR2 FQGNSA. The chain's CDR3 is CASSLREGPYEQYF. CDR3 sequence (DNA): TGTGCCAGCAGCTTGCGGGAGGGCCCCTACGAGCAGTACTTC.

This rearrangement joins TRBV7-9 to TRBJ2-5; D not certain. With 3 bases removed from V and 5 bases from J, the gap between germline ends came to 7 bases. CDR1 and CDR2 (germline): SEHNR, FQNEAQ (reference sequence). This CDR3 is built from 12 residues. The CDR3 protein is CASSFWSETQYF. CDR3 nucleotide sequence: TGTGCCAGCAGCTTCTGGTCGGAGACCCAGTACTTC.

The V call is TRBV2, the J call TRBJ2-7; the D call may be TRBD1 or TRBD2 (5 bases each). Per germline, CDR1 SNHLY and CDR2 FYNNEI. This CDR3 spans 15 amino acids. V shed 5 bases and J shed 3 bases, with 17 bases lying between them. The CDR3 reads CASSLVRGKYYEQYF. Here the CDR3 DNA reads TGTGCCAGCAGTTTGGTGAGGGGCAAATACTACGAGCAGTACTTC.

This chain links TRBV28 with TRBJ2-2; 7 bases are shared with TRBD2. CDR3 size: 14 residues. V dropped 6 bases and J dropped 7; count of bases not matched to a gene: 8. Germline V gene data show CDR1 as MDHEN and CDR2 as SYDVKM. The CDR3 bases are TGTGCCAGCAGCAACGACCGGGAGGTCGGGGAGCTGTTTTTT. Translation gives CASSNDREVGELFF.

This rearrangement joins TRBV28 to TRBJ1-2; weak D call: TRBD1 (6 bases). This CDR3 has 14 amino acids. Germline V gene sequence: CDR1 MDHEN, CDR2 SYDVKM. V lost 5 bases to trimming and J lost 7 bases, with 17 bases between them. The CDR3 loop reads CASSGRQASFGYTF. The CDR3, as DNA: TGTGCCAGCAGTGGGCGACAGGCATCCTTTGGCTACACCTTC.

J is TRBJ2-3 and V is TRBV14; 9 nucleotides match TRBD2. The J segment lost 8 bases and the V segment lost 5 bases, leaving 5 bases of the junction unmatched. The CDR3 is made up of 13 amino acids. Germline CDR1 reads SGHDN; CDR2 reads FVKESK. The CDR3 region is CASSLAGAATQYF. DNA of the CDR3: TGTGCCAGCAGCTTAGCGGGGGCAGCTACGCAGTATTTT.

CDR3 loop: CASSRGGEKLFF. The CDR3, as DNA: TGTGCCAGCAGCCGGGGGGGAGAAAAACTGTTTTTT. The genes are TRBV7-9 and TRBJ1-4, with D perhaps TRBD1 (5 bases). V gave up 5 bases and J gave up 8 bases, with 9 bases separating them. Germline V lookup: CDR1 SEHNR, CDR2 FQNEAQ (reference sequence). The CDR3 spans 12 residues.

This rearrangement joins TRBV6-5 to TRBJ2-7; the D is unclear. V shed 0 bases and J shed 5 bases, with 8 bases lying between them. Germline V gives CDR1 MNHEY, CDR2 SVGAGI. This CDR3 has 13 amino acids. The CDR3 loop reads CASSYSGSDEQYF. The CDR3 coding sequence is TGTGCCAGCAGTTACTCTGGGTCTGACGAGCAGTACTTC.